This entry lists 24 T cell receptor beta chains sequenced from one sample in a study of T-cell reconstitution after alpha-beta-depleted transplantation in children (dated by TCRdb to between 2015 and 2016). The library was generated by PCR. The data were produced on an Illumina HiSeq 2500. TCR library preparation used molecular barcoding, with unique molecular identifiers applied to normalize quantification of the TCRbeta repertoire. TCRdb applied fastp at Q25 and MiXCR to the public reads, then kept only in-frame beta chains. CDR3 protein sequences are deduplicated, and each keeps its most common genes and DNA. Across this sample there are approximately 400,000 distinct CDR3 sequences, with around 9.9% seen only once. The top ten clones comprise over 4.5% of the sample. Sequenced material: PBMCs from the stem cell graft donor, taken from the stem cell graft. These receptors were collected from a human donor who donated a stem cell graft to a child with acute myeloid leukemia.

This rearrangement joins TRBV6-6 to TRBJ2-5, with 7 bases aligning to TRBD2. Germline V lookup: CDR1 MNHNY, CDR2 SVGAGI (reference sequence). V was pared by 8 bases and J by 2 bases, with 5 bases of the junction left unmatched. This CDR3 region has 13 residues. The CDR3 sequence is CASGGGFQETQYF. The CDR3 bases are TGTGCCAGCGGGGGAGGGTTTCAAGAGACCCAGTACTTC.

This clonotype has only a few counts. This chain uses TRBV27 with TRBJ1-2; 7 bases fit TRBD1. Germline loops: CDR1 MNHEY, CDR2 SMNVEV (reference sequence). The V segment lost 0 bases and the J segment 2 bases; nucleotides outside the gene matches: 9. The CDR3 contains 17 residues. CDR3 sequence (DNA): TGTGCCAGCAGTTTATCTCTTCCGGGCAGGGGGAACTATGGCTACACCTTC. As protein: CASSLSLPGRGNYGYTF.

The chain recombines TRBV27 with TRBJ1-1; perhaps TRBD1 as D (5 bases). V shed 2 bases and J shed 5 bases, with 15 bases lying between them. The germline gives CDR1 MNHEY, CDR2 SMNVEV (reference sequence). This CDR3 spans 15 amino acids. CDR3 sequence (DNA): TGTGCCAGCAGTTTAACGACACCGGGGGGAACTGAAGCTTTCTTT. As protein: CASSLTTPGGTEAFF.

This clonotype was detected a few times. This rearrangement joins TRBV6-1 to TRBJ1-1; tentative D call: TRBD1 (6 bases). Trimming pared 4 bases from V and 0 bases from J, leaving 15 bases between. This CDR3 spans 16 amino acids. CDR1 and CDR2 (germline): MNHNS, SASEGT. The CDR3 DNA is TGTGCCAGCAGTGTCCCGGGACAAGGGATGAACACTGAAGCTTTCTTT. It specifies CASSVPGQGMNTEAFF.

This chain joins TRBV20-1 and TRBJ2-3, with TRBD2 identical over 8 bases. With V trimmed by 2 bases and J by 2 bases, 6 bases remained unmatched. Per the germline V gene, CDR1 is DFQATT and CDR2 is SNEGSKA (reference sequence). This CDR3 spans 15 amino acids. CDR3 protein: CSARTLAGFTDTQYF. CDR3 DNA: TGCAGTGCTAGAACGCTAGCGGGTTTCACAGATACGCAGTATTTT.

The rearrangement joins TRBV4-3 to TRBJ1-1, with D tentatively TRBD1 (5 bases). V was cut by 3 bases and J by 5 bases, with 10 bases left in between. This CDR3 has 13 residues. Germline lookup yields CDR1 LGHNA and CDR2 YSLEER. CDR3 nucleotide sequence: TGCGCCAGCAGCCAGGGGGGTTTTACTGAAGCTTTCTTT. Protein: CASSQGGFTEAFF.

There are a few counts of this clonotype. The rearrangement joins TRBV20-1 to TRBJ2-1; 13 bases are a match to TRBD2. Unmatched junction bases numbered 19, after V lost 4 bases and J lost 4 bases. CDR3 size: 20 residues. CDR1 is DFQATT and CDR2 is SNEGSKA in the germline V gene (reference sequence). The CDR3 bases are TGCAGTGCTATACATACAACCGGGACTAGCGGGGCCCACGGGTACAATGAGCAGTTCTTC. It encodes CSAIHTTGTSGAHGYNEQFF.

The rearrangement joins TRBV4-1 to TRBJ1-2; D gene uncertain. Germline loops: CDR1 MGHRA, CDR2 YSYEKL. The V gene lost 0 bases and the J gene lost 7 bases, with 15 bases spanning the gap. This CDR3 is 15 amino acids long. The CDR3 spells CASSQDPSSGPGYTF. The CDR3 DNA sequence: TGCGCCAGCAGCCAAGATCCGAGCTCCGGGCCTGGCTACACCTTC.

This clonotype was observed a few times. The V gene is TRBV7-9, the J gene TRBJ2-7; 13 bases fit TRBD2. Trimming cost V 9 bases and J 2 bases; bases outside gene matches: 4. CDR3 length equals 14 residues. Germline V gene sequence: CDR1 SEHNR, CDR2 FQNEAQ (reference sequence). In DNA, the CDR3 is TGTGCCAGTGGGGGACTAGCGGGGACCTACGAGCAGTACTTC. Protein: CASGGLAGTYEQYF.

This clonotype was observed many times. CDR3 sequence (DNA): TGTGCCAGCAGCGCCCCGGGACAGGGTTACAATGAGCAGTTCTTC. As protein: CASSAPGQGYNEQFF. This rearrangement joins TRBV9 to TRBJ2-1; 9 bases are a match to TRBD1. The ends lost 3 bases at V and 4 bases at J; junction bases unmatched: 5. Germline lookup yields CDR1 SGDLS and CDR2 YYNGEE. This CDR3 contains 15 residues.

This clonotype was recorded many times. The V call is TRBV5-1, the J call TRBJ2-5; tentatively, D is TRBD1 or TRBD2 (5 bases each). V lost 4 bases to trimming and J lost 4 bases, with 17 bases between them. CDR1 is SGHRS and CDR2 is YFSETQ in the germline V gene. This CDR3 comprises 15 residues. CDR3 region: CASSIGHTGRETQYF. Here the CDR3 DNA reads TGCGCCAGCAGCATCGGACATACGGGGCGAGAGACCCAGTACTTC.

V and J are TRBV10-3 and TRBJ2-1, with a possible D match to TRBD1 (7 bases). Germline V gene sequence: CDR1 ENHRY, CDR2 SYGVKD. The CDR3 is 14 amino acids. Trimming removed 4 bases at V and 3 bases at J, with 10 bases between. DNA for the CDR3: TGTGCCATCAGTGGTCAGGGGGGCTACAATGAGCAGTTCTTC. Translating gives CAISGQGGYNEQFF.

The rearrangement joins TRBV29-1 to TRBJ2-1; 10 bases are shared with TRBD2. Per the germline V gene, CDR1 is SQVTM and CDR2 is ANQGSEA. J gave up 4 bases and V 3 bases, and 3 bases lay outside the gene matches. The CDR3 extends over 14 amino acids. CDR3 coding DNA: TGCAGCGTTGACTGGACTAGCGGATACAATGAGCAGTTCTTC. Translation: CSVDWTSGYNEQFF.

This clonotype was detected a few times. This could be a read error, since a much larger clone is one nucleotide away. The rearrangement joins TRBV7-6 to TRBJ2-1, with 11 bases aligning to TRBD2. The length of the CDR3 is 15 residues. CDR1 and CDR2 (germline): SGHVS, FNYEAQ. V shed 2 bases and J 7 bases; nucleotides not matched to a gene: 4. The CDR3 is CASSLLAGGQNEQFF. The CDR3 DNA sequence: TGTGCCAGCAGCTTACTAGCGGGGGGACAGAATGAGCAGTTCTTC.

This clonotype has more than one count but fewer than ten. The chain has TRBV20-1 and TRBJ2-3, with D hard to call. With 2 bases removed from V and 1 base from J, the gap between germline ends came to 10 bases. The germline CDR1 and CDR2 sequences are DFQATT and SNEGSKA (reference sequence). The CDR3 spans 14 residues. CDR3 sequence (DNA): TGCAGTGCTAGATGGGCCGGCCGCACAGATACGCAGTATTTT. This codes for CSARWAGRTDTQYF.

The chain joins TRBV7-2 to TRBJ2-1; 9 bases agree with TRBD2. Germline V lookup: CDR1 SGHTA, CDR2 FQGNSA. This CDR3 is 13 amino acids long. The J segment lost 6 bases and the V segment lost 4 bases, leaving 1 base of the junction unmatched. The CDR3: CASSSTSGNEQFF. CDR3 DNA: TGTGCCAGCAGCTCGACTAGCGGCAATGAGCAGTTCTTC.

V gene TRBV30 combines with J gene TRBJ2-7; a possible D gene is TRBD1 (6 bases). The CDR3 runs 15 residues. Trimming took 1 base from V and 2 from J, leaving 15 bases between them. Germline assignment: CDR1 GTSNPN and CDR2 SVGIG (reference sequence). The DNA for the CDR3 is TGTGCCTGGAGTGACCTCAGGGGTTTTCCCTACGAGCAGTACTTC. It yields the protein CAWSDLRGFPYEQYF.

The chain uses TRBV7-8 and TRBJ1-2; D is perhaps TRBD1 (5 bases). Germline assignment: CDR1 SGHVS and CDR2 FQNEAQ. The CDR3 totals 14 residues. V was shortened by 5 bases and J by 3 bases, with 13 bases between the two germline ends. The CDR3 bases are TGTGCCAGCAGCCCCGGTGGGGCCTACTATGGCTACACCTTC. Its protein product is CASSPGGAYYGYTF.

About this clonotype itself: Relative to the germline gene, one junction end is altered; a read error may explain this. This chain uses TRBV6-2 or TRBV6-3 with TRBJ2-4; D is tentatively TRBD1 or TRBD2 (6 bases each). This CDR3 contains 17 residues. Per the germline V gene, CDR1 is MNHEY and CDR2 is SVGEGT. In DNA, the CDR3 is TGTGCCAGCAGTTCACCGGGACAACTACTAGCCAAAAACAGTCAGTACTTC. The encoded protein is CASSSPGQLLAKNSQYF.

This clonotype has a count of ten or more. The J gene is TRBJ2-5, the V gene TRBV5-5; D is uncertain. V lost 4 bases and J lost 0, with 10 bases in between. This CDR3 is 14 amino acids long. Germline V gene sequence: CDR1 SGHKS, CDR2 YYEKEE (reference sequence). As DNA, the CDR3 is TGTGCCAGCAGCCCCCGGACGGACCAAGAGACCCAGTACTTC. Translated: CASSPRTDQETQYF.

This clonotype was detected only a few times. The V and J genes are TRBV20-1 and TRBJ1-1; a weak D match, TRBD1 (5 bases). The V gene lost 0 bases and the J gene lost 5 bases, with 13 bases spanning the gap. The CDR3 length is 14 residues. CDR1 and CDR2 (germline): DFQATT, SNEGSKA (reference sequence). The CDR3 nucleotides are TGCAGTGCTAGAGACTGGAGGCGGGGGACTGAAGCTTTCTTT. Its translation: CSARDWRRGTEAFF.

This clonotype has only a few counts. V and J are TRBV5-1 and TRBJ2-1, with 8 bases that match TRBD2. The CDR3 is made up of 16 amino acids. V shed 0 bases, J shed 5 bases, and the junction held 7 bases outside the gene matches. CDR1 and CDR2 from the germline V gene are SGHRS and YFSETQ. CDR3: CASSLGAGGSHNEQFF. The CDR3 DNA reads TGCGCCAGCAGCTTGGGGGCGGGGGGCTCTCACAATGAGCAGTTCTTC.

This clonotype has just a few counts. The genes are TRBV7-8 and TRBJ1-3, with D perhaps TRBD1 (5 bases). V shed 0 bases and J shed 0 bases, with 12 bases lying between them. The CDR3 is 17 amino acids. Germline lookup yields CDR1 SGHVS and CDR2 FQNEAQ. The CDR3 nucleotides are TGTGCCAGCAGCTTAGCGCCGGGACGGCGCTCTGGAAACACCATATATTTT. Amino acids: CASSLAPGRRSGNTIYF.

This clonotype has a handful of counts. CDR3 in amino acids: CASSPLGFGDNEQFF. For the CDR3, the DNA is TGTGCCAGCAGCCCCCTGGGCTTCGGGGATAATGAGCAGTTCTTC. The chain is built from TRBV7-2 and TRBJ2-1; a weak D match, TRBD2 (5 bases). The CDR3 has 15 amino acids. Trimming took 5 bases from V and 7 from J, leaving 18 bases between them. Germline V CDR1 and CDR2: SGHTA, FQGNSA. The variable domain in full, completed from reference TRBV7-2 and TRBJ2-1, reads GAGVSQSPSNKVTEKGKDVELRCDPISGHTALYWYRQSLGQGLEFLIYFQGNSAPDKSGLPSDRFSAERTGGSVSTLTIQRTQQEDSAVYLCASSPLGFGDNEQFFGPGTRLTVL.